One sample yielded the 8 T cell receptor beta chains listed below, sequenced in a study of T-cell memory formation after mild COVID-19. TCRdb redid the calling of the 5' RACE reads with MiXCR, one entry per CDR3 protein. This table holds 300,000 to 400,000 distinct CDR3 sequences, approximately 27% found once. Sequencing input: PBMCs or a T cell subset sorted from them (not recorded which). The receptors shown here come from an adult woman who had mild COVID-19 (a few samples of this study predate the infection). Cell type and time point are not known.

The rearrangement joins TRBV24-1 to TRBJ2-2; 7 bases are a match to TRBD1. The CDR3 covers 17 residues. The germline CDR1 and CDR2 sequences are KGHDR and SFDVKD. After removal of 5 bases from V and 7 bases from J, the junction contained 15 bases not matched to a gene. The CDR3 spells CATSAPRDSLVDGELFF. The CDR3 bases are TGTGCCACCAGTGCCCCCCGGGACAGCCTTGTCGACGGGGAGCTGTTTTTT.

The rearrangement joins TRBV6-2 or TRBV6-3 to TRBJ2-7; 8 bases are shared with TRBD2. The CDR3 has 15 residues. Germline V gene lookup returns CDR1 MNHEY and CDR2 SVGEGT. Trimming at V came to 7 bases and at J to 2 bases, leaving 10 bases not matched to a gene. The CDR3: CASNDSGKGAYEQYF. Here the CDR3 DNA reads TGTGCCAGCAACGATAGCGGGAAGGGAGCCTACGAGCAGTACTTC.

The V gene is TRBV5-1, the J gene TRBJ1-2, with TRBD1 matching over 10 bases. The CDR3 is made up of 14 amino acids. CDR1 and CDR2 from the germline V gene are SGHRS and YFSETQ. The J segment lost 3 bases and the V segment lost 4 bases, leaving 3 bases of the junction unmatched. The CDR3 DNA reads as TGCGCCAGCAGCGACGGACAGGGGGACTATGGCTACACCTTC. Its protein product is CASSDGQGDYGYTF. Combining the CDR3 with reference TRBV5-1 and TRBJ1-2 gives the whole variable domain KAGVTQTPRYLIKTRGQQVTLSCSPISGHRSVSWYQQTPGQGLQFLFEYFSETQRNKGNFPGRFSGRQFSNSRSEMNVSTLELGDSALYLCASSDGQGDYGYTFGSGTRLTVV.

V is TRBV7-3 and J is TRBJ2-2, with D tentatively TRBD2 (6 bases). There are 15 residues in the CDR3. V was clipped by 5 bases and J by 4 bases, with 14 bases between them. CDR1 is SGHTA and CDR2 is FQGTGA in the germline V gene. This CDR3 reads CASSPRDLRTGELFF. Here the CDR3 DNA reads TGTGCCAGCAGCCCCAGGGACTTACGCACCGGGGAGCTGTTTTTT.

This clonotype was observed a handful of times. This chain joins TRBV30 and TRBJ1-2; D is unclear. The CDR3 is made up of 14 amino acids. The ends were cut back, 8 bases at V and 5 bases at J, with 21 bases in the middle. Germline CDR1 GTSNPN, CDR2 SVGIG (reference sequence). The CDR3 region is CARSRPRLGYGYTF. CDR3 coding DNA: TGTGCCCGATCTAGGCCCCGGCTGGGGTATGGCTACACCTTC.

The gene calls are TRBV6-5 and TRBJ1-3, with no clear D. V dropped 0 bases and J dropped 4 bases, with 19 bases sitting between them. Germline CDR1 and CDR2: MNHEY and SVGAGI. The CDR3 totals 18 residues. Written as DNA, the CDR3 is TGTGCCAGCAGTTACTCAGTCGGCAGGTCGGGCTCGGGAAACACCATATATTTT. This gives the protein CASSYSVGRSGSGNTIYF.

This clonotype turned up a few times. The rearrangement links TRBV4-2 to TRBJ2-5; no reliable D call. CDR1 and CDR2 (germline): LGHNA, YNFKEQ. Trimming took 0 bases from V and 13 from J, leaving 12 bases between them. This CDR3 region has 12 residues. The CDR3 reads CASSQDEAGLYF. The CDR3, as DNA: TGTGCCAGCAGCCAAGATGAGGCTGGGTTGTACTTC.

This clonotype turned up a few times. This sequence joins TRBV12-3 or TRBV12-4 and TRBJ2-1; 10 nucleotides agree with TRBD2. V lost 6 bases to trimming and J lost 2 bases; unmatched junction nucleotides: 4. The CDR3 spans 15 residues. This chain's CDR3 is CASSELAGPYNEQFF. The CDR3 nucleotides read TGTGCCAGCAGCGAACTAGCGGGGCCCTACAATGAGCAGTTCTTC.